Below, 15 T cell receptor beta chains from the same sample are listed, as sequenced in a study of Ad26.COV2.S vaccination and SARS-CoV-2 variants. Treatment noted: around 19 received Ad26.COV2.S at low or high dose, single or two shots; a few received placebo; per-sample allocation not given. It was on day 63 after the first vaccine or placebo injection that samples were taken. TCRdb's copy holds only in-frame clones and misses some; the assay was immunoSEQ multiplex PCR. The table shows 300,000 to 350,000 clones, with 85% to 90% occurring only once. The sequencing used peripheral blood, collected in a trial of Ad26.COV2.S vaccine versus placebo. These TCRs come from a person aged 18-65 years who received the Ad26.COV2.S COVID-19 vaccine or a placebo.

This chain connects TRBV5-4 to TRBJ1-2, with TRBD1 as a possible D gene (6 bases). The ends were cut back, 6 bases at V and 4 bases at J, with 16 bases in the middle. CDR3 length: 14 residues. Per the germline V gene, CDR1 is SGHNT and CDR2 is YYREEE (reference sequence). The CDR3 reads CASTRGASTYGYTF. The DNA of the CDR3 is TGTGCCAGCACCCGGGGGGCCTCCACCTATGGCTACACCTTC.

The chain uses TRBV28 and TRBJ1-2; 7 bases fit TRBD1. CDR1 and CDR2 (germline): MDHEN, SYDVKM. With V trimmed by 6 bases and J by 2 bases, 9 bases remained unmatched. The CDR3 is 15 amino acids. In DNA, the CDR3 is TGTGCCAGCAGCTCTCCCCAGGGGGTAAACTATGGCTACACCTTC. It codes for CASSSPQGVNYGYTF.

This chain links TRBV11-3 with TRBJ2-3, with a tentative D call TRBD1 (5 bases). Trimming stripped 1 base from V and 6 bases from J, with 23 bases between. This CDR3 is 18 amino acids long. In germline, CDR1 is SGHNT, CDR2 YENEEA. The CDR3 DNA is TGTGCCAGCAGCTTAGGAGTATGGGGTGAAGGGGCGGTGGATACGCAGTATTTT. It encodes CASSLGVWGEGAVDTQYF.

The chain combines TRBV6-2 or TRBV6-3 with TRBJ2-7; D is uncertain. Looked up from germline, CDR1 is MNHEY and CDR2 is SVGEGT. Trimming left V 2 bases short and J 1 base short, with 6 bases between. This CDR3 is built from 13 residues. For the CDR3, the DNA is TGTGCCAGCAGTTACCCTAGTTCCTACGAGCAGTACTTC. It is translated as CASSYPSSYEQYF.

CDR3 in DNA: TGTGCCAGCAGTCCTGGACAGGCTGTAAGGAATCAGCCCCAGCATTTT. As protein: CASSPGQAVRNQPQHF. The chain recombines TRBV27 with TRBJ1-5, with 7 nucleotides matching TRBD1. Germline V gene sequence: CDR1 MNHEY, CDR2 SMNVEV (reference sequence). This CDR3 contains 16 residues. V shed 5 bases and J 4 bases; nucleotides not matched to a gene: 11.

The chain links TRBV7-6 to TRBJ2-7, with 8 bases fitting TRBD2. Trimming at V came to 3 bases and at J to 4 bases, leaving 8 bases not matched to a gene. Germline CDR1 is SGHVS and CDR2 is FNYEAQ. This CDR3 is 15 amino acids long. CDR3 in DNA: TGTGCCAGCAGCTTTAGCGGGACCGGTAGTTACGAGCAGTACTTC. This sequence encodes CASSFSGTGSYEQYF.

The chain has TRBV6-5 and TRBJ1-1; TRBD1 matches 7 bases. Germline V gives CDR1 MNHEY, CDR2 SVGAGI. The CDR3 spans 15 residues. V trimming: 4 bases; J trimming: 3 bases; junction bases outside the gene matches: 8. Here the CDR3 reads CASSSGRGLHTEAFF. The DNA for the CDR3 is TGTGCCAGCAGTTCGGGCAGGGGGTTGCACACTGAAGCTTTCTTT.

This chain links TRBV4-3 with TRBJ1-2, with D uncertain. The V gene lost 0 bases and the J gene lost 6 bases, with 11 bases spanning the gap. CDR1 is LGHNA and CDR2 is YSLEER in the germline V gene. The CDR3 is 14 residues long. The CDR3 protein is CASSQELLENGYTF. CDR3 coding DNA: TGCGCCAGCAGCCAAGAACTCTTGGAAAATGGCTACACCTTC.

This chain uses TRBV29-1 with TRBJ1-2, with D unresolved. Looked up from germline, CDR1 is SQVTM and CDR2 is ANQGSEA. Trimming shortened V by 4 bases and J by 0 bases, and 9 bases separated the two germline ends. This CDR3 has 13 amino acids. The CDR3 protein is CSVAEEANYGYTF. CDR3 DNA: TGCAGCGTTGCGGAGGAAGCTAACTATGGCTACACCTTC.

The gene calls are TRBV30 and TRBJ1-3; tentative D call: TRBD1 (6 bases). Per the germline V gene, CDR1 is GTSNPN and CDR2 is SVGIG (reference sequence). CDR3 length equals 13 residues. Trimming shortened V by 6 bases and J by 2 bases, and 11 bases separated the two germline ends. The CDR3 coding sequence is TGTGCCTGTCCCGGACAGACTGGAAACACCATATATTTT. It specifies CACPGQTGNTIYF.

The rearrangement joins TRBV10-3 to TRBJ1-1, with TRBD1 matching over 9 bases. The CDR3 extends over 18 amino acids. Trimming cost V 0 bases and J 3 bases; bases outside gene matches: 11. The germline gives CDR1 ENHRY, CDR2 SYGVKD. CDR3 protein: CAISESIGTGGKDTEAFF. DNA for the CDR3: TGTGCCATCAGTGAGTCAATAGGAACAGGGGGCAAGGACACTGAAGCTTTCTTT.

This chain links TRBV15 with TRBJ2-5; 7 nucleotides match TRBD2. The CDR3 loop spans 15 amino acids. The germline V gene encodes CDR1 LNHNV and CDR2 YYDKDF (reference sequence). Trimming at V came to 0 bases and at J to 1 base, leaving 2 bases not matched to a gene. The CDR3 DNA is TGTGCCACCAGCAGAGATCCGGGGGGCCAAGAGACCCAGTACTTC. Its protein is CATSRDPGGQETQYF.

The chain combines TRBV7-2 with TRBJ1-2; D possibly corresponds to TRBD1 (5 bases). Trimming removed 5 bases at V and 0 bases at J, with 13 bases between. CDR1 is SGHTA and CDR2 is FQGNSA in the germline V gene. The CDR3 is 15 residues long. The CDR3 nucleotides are TGTGCCAGCAGCCCAGGGACGTCTCCTAACTATGGCTACACCTTC. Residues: CASSPGTSPNYGYTF. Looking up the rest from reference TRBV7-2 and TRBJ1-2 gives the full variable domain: GAGVSQSPSNKVTEKGKDVELRCDPISGHTALYWYRQSLGQGLEFLIYFQGNSAPDKSGLPSDRFSAERTGGSVSTLTIQRTQQEDSAVYLCASSPGTSPNYGYTFGSGTRLTVV.

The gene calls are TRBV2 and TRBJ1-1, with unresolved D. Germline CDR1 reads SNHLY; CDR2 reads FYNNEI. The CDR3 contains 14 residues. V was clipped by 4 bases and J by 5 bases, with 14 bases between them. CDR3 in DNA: TGTGCCAGCAGTGGAGAGGGCATACTTACTGAAGCTTTCTTT. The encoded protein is CASSGEGILTEAFF.

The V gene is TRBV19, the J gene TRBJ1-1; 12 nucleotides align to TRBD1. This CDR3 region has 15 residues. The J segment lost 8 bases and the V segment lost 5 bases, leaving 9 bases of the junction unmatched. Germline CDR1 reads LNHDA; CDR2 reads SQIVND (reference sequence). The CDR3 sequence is CASSAQGQGAYEAFF. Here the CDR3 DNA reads TGTGCCAGTAGTGCCCAGGGACAGGGGGCTTACGAAGCTTTCTTT.